The text below deals with one T cell receptor beta chain. The antigen is unknown. This record belongs to a study of shared clonotypes between healthy human individuals. Study-level findings and limits: Non-shared clonotypes had lower generation probabilities than clonotypes shared by all four sorted-subset donors. For naive CD4 cells, 4% to 5% of clonotypes were shared across a handful of donors. Larger estimated richness was generally seen in naive subsets than in memory subsets.

Terminally differentiated effector memory CD45RA+ cells were excluded by CCR7 positive selection of CD45RO-negative cells. Germline V CDR1 and CDR2: MNHNY, SVGAGI (reference sequence). CDR3 length: 11 amino acids. V lost 2 bases and J lost 8, with 5 bases in between. When replicate PCRs were run on sorted subsets, they used 150 to 200 ng DNA, approximately 33,000 T cell genomes. TCRdb's copy holds only in-frame clones and misses some; the assay was immunoSEQ multiplex PCR. The sample lists millions of clones, about 95% occurring once. Sequences were obtained from naive CD8+ T cells sorted from blood. This chain joins TRBV6-6 and TRBJ2-3; no clear D. This TCR was recovered from a man aged 18 to 29 in good health. CDR3 region: CASSYQSTQYF. The CDR3 region has the DNA TGTGCCAGCAGTTACCAAAGTACGCAGTATTTT.